This TCR beta chain was sequenced in a study of control samples from healthy donors and cancer patients. Repertoires were generated with immunoSEQ multiplex PCR, while TCRdb's copy carries only in-frame clones and drops some. The sample yields about 67,000 clones, about 90% seen once. Germline CDR1 and CDR2: SGHTA and FQGTGA. The junction had 10 bases not matched to a gene; V was cut back by 5 bases and J by 3 bases. This CDR3 contains 16 residues. Sequenced material: PBMCs. The clonotype comes from a woman between 45 and 60 years old with head and neck cancer. The genes are TRBV7-3 and TRBJ2-3; 8 bases are shared with TRBD2. The CDR3 loop is CASSHRLARRTDTQYF. CDR3 bases: TGTGCCAGCAGCCATCGACTAGCGCGAAGGACAGATACGCAGTATTTT.